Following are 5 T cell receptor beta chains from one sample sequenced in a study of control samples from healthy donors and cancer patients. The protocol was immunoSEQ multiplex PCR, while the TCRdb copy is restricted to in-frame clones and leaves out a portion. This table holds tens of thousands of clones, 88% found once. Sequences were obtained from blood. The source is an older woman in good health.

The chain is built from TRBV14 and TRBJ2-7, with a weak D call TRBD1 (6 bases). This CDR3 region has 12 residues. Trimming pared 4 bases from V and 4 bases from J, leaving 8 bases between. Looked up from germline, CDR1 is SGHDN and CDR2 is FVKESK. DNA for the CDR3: TGTGCCAGCAGCCGGGACATTTACGAGCAGTACTTC. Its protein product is CASSRDIYEQYF.

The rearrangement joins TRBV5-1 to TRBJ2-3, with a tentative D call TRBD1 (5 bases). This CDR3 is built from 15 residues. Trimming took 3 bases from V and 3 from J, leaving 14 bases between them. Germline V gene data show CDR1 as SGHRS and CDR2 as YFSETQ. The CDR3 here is CASSSAVSGTDTQYF. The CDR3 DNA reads TGCGCCAGCAGCTCGGCGGTGTCAGGGACAGATACGCAGTATTTT.

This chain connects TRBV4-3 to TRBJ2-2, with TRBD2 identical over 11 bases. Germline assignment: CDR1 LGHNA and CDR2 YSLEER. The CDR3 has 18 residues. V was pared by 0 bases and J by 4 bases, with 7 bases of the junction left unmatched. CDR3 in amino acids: CASSQDKLAGGLTGELFF. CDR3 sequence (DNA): TGCGCCAGCAGCCAAGATAAGCTAGCGGGAGGACTCACCGGGGAGCTGTTTTTT.

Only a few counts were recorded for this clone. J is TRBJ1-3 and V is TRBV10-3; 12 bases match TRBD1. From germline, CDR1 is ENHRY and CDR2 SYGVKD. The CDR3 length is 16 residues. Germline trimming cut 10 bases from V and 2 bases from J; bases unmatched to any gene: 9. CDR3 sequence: CATRDRGLFAGNTIYF. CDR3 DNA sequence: TGTGCCACCCGGGACAGGGGGCTCTTCGCTGGAAACACCATATATTTT.

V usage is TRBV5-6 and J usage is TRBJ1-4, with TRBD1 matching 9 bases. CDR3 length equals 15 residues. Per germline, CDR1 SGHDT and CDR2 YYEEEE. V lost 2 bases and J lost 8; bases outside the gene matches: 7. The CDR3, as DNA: TGTGCCAGCAGCTTCGGGACAGGGAGAGACGAAAAACTGTTTTTT. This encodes CASSFGTGRDEKLFF.